What follows is one T cell receptor (beta chain) and its context. No antigen is known for it. Per-base qualities were not stored, and no clone one base away is much larger. The library came from the immunoSEQ multiplex PCR assay. For the multiplex PCR, a mixture combining 60 forward primers for TCR Vbeta segments and 13 reverse primers for TCR Jbeta segments was used. The CDR3 region of rearranged TCR beta genes was amplified from genomic DNA by a multiplex PCR assay. The Illumina HiSeq System was used to sequence the amplified TCR beta libraries as 87-base-pair reads. The authors' analysis ran thus. A later analysis tallied roughly 80 million unique TCR beta chains across the 550 to 850 repertoires, and around 9.9 million of those chains were shared by two or more donors. A nearest-neighbor algorithm error-corrected the raw reads and collapsed the reads into unique sequences, merging closely related sequences to remove PCR and sequencing errors. V, D and J gene segments were assigned by aligning CDR3 sequences to IMGT reference sequences. For a sequence to be retained, a match of at least six nucleotides to both a V gene segment and a J gene segment was required. Rearrangements were classified as productive when the CDR3 lacked stop codons and remained in frame with V and J, and all other rearrangements were classified as non-productive. Following IMGT convention, CDR3 was defined as the stretch from the second conserved V-encoded cysteine up to the conserved J-encoded phenylalanine. Sequences without an unambiguous match to a single V gene segment were excluded from the earlier analysis of a few hundred of the donors. An earlier analysis of roughly 590 of the donors called V segments functional above 56.7% productive rearrangements and segregating when the between-donor standard deviation exceeded 5%. A statistical classification framework was developed to diagnose cytomegalovirus status using the catalog of TCR beta chain sequences. A later analysis assigned V and J genes by comparing TCR nucleotide sequences with IMGT/GENE-DB human TR gene sequences. Using the TCRdist pipeline, a later analysis assigned CDR3 sequences along with most-parsimonious VDJ recombination scenarios. A later analysis defined each TCR beta chain by its CDR3 amino acid sequence plus V-gene family, and excluded reads lacking a unique V-gene family. A later analysis removed 550 to 650 highly shared, low-generation-probability nucleotide sequences to deal with suspected cross-contamination and a sequencing artifact. A later analysis calculated a clonal expansion index for each public chain from normalized within-repertoire ranks of inferred template counts. Generation probabilities in a later analysis came from a VDJ recombination model fitted to out-of-frame rearrangements, and those results were checked against IGoR. Hypergeometric tests were used in a later analysis to score TCR-TCR, TCR-HLA and TCR-CMV co-occurrence, with a repertoire-size bias correction applied to the TCR pairs. In a later analysis, false discovery rates were estimated by permuting HLA or CMV assignments 20 times. In a later analysis, co-occurring TCRs were grouped using DBSCAN, and TCRdist sequence similarity was added for clustering within HLA-allele-positive subsets. Repertoires with fewer than 30,000 or more than 120,000 public chains, plus five repertoires with anomalous nucleotide sharing, were excluded from co-occurrence clustering. The table comes from immuneACCESS by way of TCRdb, which keeps in-frame sequences with V and J called. Part of the clones is missing from these tables; in studies checked, under half for an unresolved V gene and the rest for unknown reasons. V and J calls and clone size are given by that table; D and trimming were obtained from the DNA. This sample is represented by 150,000 to 200,000 clones; 55% to 70% of them were singletons. Around 3% of the sample is taken by the ten largest.

The data originate from a study of cytomegalovirus exposure and HLA in healthy donors (dated by TCRdb to about 2017). The study in broad terms: According to an earlier analysis of 587 of the donors, about 190 million T cells yielded roughly 100 million unique TCR beta sequences and approximately 300 Gb of sequence data. An early release covering approximately 600 HLA-typed donors comprised about 300 gigabases of sequencing data and around 80 million unique TCR sequences. The study aimed to test whether signatures of past pathogen exposure could be identified by cataloging public T cell receptors. All discovery cohort repertoires had been generated on a single sequencing platform. The number of typed donors differed by locus: about 620-640 for A, B, C, DRB1 and DQB1; 522 for DQA1; about 600 for DPA1; and about 450 for DPB1. In the later analysis, no new phenotypic data were used to find candidate immune exposures; instead, reliance was placed on TCR beta sequences and their occurrence across donors. A later analysis re-analyzed previously published TCR beta repertoires from about 730 donors and added high-resolution HLA genotyping to study TCR occurrence patterns. To predict cytomegalovirus infection status, the study brought together high-throughput TCR immunosequencing, statistical association of individual TCRs with disease status, and machine learning. Of the approximately 400 genotyped donors, around 81% fell in the genetic ancestry cluster associated with self-reported Caucasian donors. A separate validation cohort of 100 to 150 different subjects was used in addition to the roughly 670-subject first cohort. An earlier analysis of 587 of the donors used high-throughput TCR beta sequencing to judge whether each TCR beta V gene segment behaved as functional or pseudogenic. Genome-wide SNP genotypes for about 65% of the 666 donors were used in a later genetic analysis, which treated that subset as a discovery cohort. The T cell repertoires of 666 subjects were profiled by immunosequencing and related to cytomegalovirus serostatus. Donor age, sex, ethnicity and CMV serostatus were collected together with the repertoire data. Across under 500 genotyped donors of the cohort, an average of approximately 200,000 unique TCR beta nucleotide sequences per donor were sequenced, and approximately 17% of those sequences were non-productive. Because of strong linkage in the cohort, roughly five DR-DQ haplotypes were treated as single units for association and clustering. HLA typing covered class I and class II loci at four-digit resolution.

On the study overall, not on this receptor specifically: In a later analysis, HLA-associated TCR beta chains showed more clonal expansion and lower generation probabilities than non-associated chains that were equally common. A group of highly shared sequence variants was considered likely to be a technical artifact of the sequencing pipeline. Compared with the roughly 710-donor mean, donors in an Asian-associated ancestry cluster had fewer N-insertions in productive TCRs, according to a later genetic analysis. In vitro tests confirmed that three of the cytomegalovirus-associated TCR beta chains recognize cytomegalovirus antigens. In both the original and validation cohorts, the classifier was reported to diagnose cytomegalovirus status with high specificity and sensitivity. In an earlier analysis of fewer than 700 of the donors, most TCR beta V segments appeared in productive rearrangements about 87% or about 30% of the time, broadly matching IMGT annotations. According to a later analysis, TCR association rates differed among HLA loci, with DRB1 alleles showing the most associated TCRs and HLA-C alleles showing the fewest. According to a later analysis, parvovirus B19, influenza, CMV and Epstein-Barr virus appeared linked to several top co-occurrence clusters. An association between a missense DCLRE1C variant and V-gene and J-gene trimming of TCR beta chains was found in a later genetic analysis and replicated in an independent cohort. CMV serostatus was the only immune exposure information available for the cohort. About 17 rarely observed V segments, including chromosome 9 orphons, were excluded from the earlier analysis of approximately 500 of the donors because counts were too low. While some public TCRs were present in many individuals, most TCR sequences turned up only very rarely across donors. Linkage disequilibrium might explain the correlated functional status among segregating V segments, but an unknown experimental factor could not be ruled out. According to a later analysis, most CMV-associated TCR beta chains appeared to be HLA-restricted, and the HLA associations seemed to be driven largely by CMV exposure. Because the 87-base-pair reads could not distinguish some IMGT-functional V segments, including TRBV6-2 and TRBV6-3, those segments were excluded. The presence/absence analyses assumed that sequencing depth was roughly uniform across donors, and that assumption may not be true. Because HLA typing was missing for some donors at each locus, association tests included only the typed subset. In this cohort, only TCR beta chains were sequenced, and detectable features were limited by the absence of alpha or paired-chain data. A further reported finding was that TCR beta sequences accurately predicted the HLA-A and HLA-B alleles for most subjects in the first cohort. Assigning TCR associations to individual alleles was difficult when HLA alleles, especially DR and DQ, strongly co-occurred. A total of 164 TCR beta chains were listed by the study as associated with cytomegalovirus. At a false discovery rate of 0.05, a later analysis linked fewer than 20,000 TCR beta sequences to specific HLA alleles. The authors suggested that the approach could potentially be generalized to other disease states and immunological phenotypes.

CDR1 and CDR2, per the germline V gene, are LGHNA and YSLEER. From the cysteine through the phenylalanine, the CDR3 covers 18 amino acids. Solely the CDR3 DNA is kept, with 54 bases framed from the first base. V gives up 0 bases and J gives up 2 bases, and the segment between their germline ends measures 17 bases. In total, just over 650 healthy bone marrow donors made up the cohort. Cohort members were all nominally healthy when sampled, although unrecorded immune exposures were likely present. The donor tested CMV seropositive, placing the donor among the roughly 270 seropositive members of the cohort. Every donor gave a peripheral blood sample, and the peripheral blood mononuclear cells from that sample were used for TCR beta sequencing. The Qiagen DNeasy Blood Extraction Kit was used to extract genomic DNA from the blood cell samples.

This receptor chain uses TRBV4-3 and TRBJ2-1; 5 matching bases give a weak D call of TRBD2. The sequencing sample was made of PBMCs. The source is a woman in her 40s in good health and CMV-seropositive. The base sequence is TGCGCCAGCAGCCAAGAAGAGGGTGGAACTACCCCCTACAATGAGCAGTTCTTC. Translation gives CASSQEEGGTTPYNEQFF.